In this sample, the clone carrying this T cell receptor (beta chain) turned up a few times. The antigen is undetermined. These data come from a study of CD8+ T cells in alopecia areata. Study findings and constraints: Tofacitinib significantly brought down scalp clonality and expanded CD8+ clones among top 100. Among the cells sequenced in scalp samples are also the resident alphabeta T cells of normal skin.

Described treatment: oral pan-JAK inhibitor, 5-10 mg twice daily. It was from alopecia areata patients that lesional scalp punch biopsies and peripheral blood were collected. Germline V gene lookup returns CDR1 MGHDK and CDR2 SYGVNS. The junction had 7 bases not matched to a gene; V was cut back by 3 bases and J by 7 bases. The CDR3 extends over 15 amino acids. It was cDNA, reverse transcribed from extracted RNA, that served as the sequencing template. Clones were read by immunoSEQ multiplex PCR, and TCRdb kept only the in-frame ones, dropping some. The sample gives approximately 180,000 clones, under 80% of which show up once; roughly 1.3% is in the top ten.

V usage is TRBV25-1 and J usage is TRBJ1-1; 11 positions match TRBD1. The origin of this receptor is a human donor with alopecia areata. The specimen comprised CD4+ T cells sorted from blood, sampled between weeks 49 and 50, from a patient treated with tofacitinib. The CDR3 here is CASSDHGQGAIEAFF. CDR3 nucleotides: TGTGCCAGCAGTGACCACGGACAGGGGGCCATTGAAGCTTTCTTT. Based on the CDR3 plus reference TRBV25-1 and TRBJ1-1, the full variable domain is EADIYQTPRYLVIGTGKKITLECSQTMGHDKMYWYQQDPGMELHLIHYSYGVNSTEKGDLSSESTVSRIRTEHFPLTLESARPSHTSQYLCASSDHGQGAIEAFFGQGTRLTVV.